A selection of T cell receptor beta chains follows, all from one sample in a study of blood T cells in healthy people across ages. From the 5' RACE reads, TCRdb called clonotypes with MiXCR, one entry per CDR3 protein. The repertoire holds about 1.1 million distinct CDR3 sequences, 35% to 40% seen once, with less than 15% in the top ten. Sequences were obtained from blood. Every receptor here comes from a man between 18 and 29 years old in good health. Both conserved end residues are part of each CDR3. The D gene is left open where the match is weak. Size is omitted from some rows. Given values are once, few, many or a class for expanded clones.

>TRBJ1-6|NA|NA|17|TRBV12-5
TGTGCTAGTGGTTTGGTTGGGGGGGGGTCCTATAATTCACCCCTCCACTTT
CASGLVGGGSYNSPLHF
>TRBJ2-1|TRBD2|NA|14|TRBV9
TGTGCCAGCAGCGGAAAGACTAGCCGGGATGAGCAGTTCTTC
CASSGKTSRDEQFF
>TRBJ1-2|NA|NA|14|TRBV12-3/TRBV12-4
TGTGCCAGCAGTTCCACAGCCTCTAACTATGGCTACACCTTC
CASSSTASNYGYTF
>TRBJ2-6|TRBD1|NA|18|TRBV5-1
TGCGCCAGCAGCCTGGACAGGGTCGGGTTTTCGGGGGCCAACGTCCTGACTTTC
CASSLDRVGFSGANVLTF
>TRBJ2-5|TRBD1|NA|17|TRBV7-2
TGTGCCAGCAGCTTAGTGGGAAAGGACAGGGTTACAGAGACCCAGTACTTC
CASSLVGKDRVTETQYF
>TRBJ1-2|NA|few|17|TRBV12-3/TRBV12-4
TGTGCCAGCAGCACCCCCTGGGGGGACGGACCTAACTATGGCTACACCTTC
CASSTPWGDGPNYGYTF
>TRBJ2-7|TRBD2|NA|15|TRBV12-3/TRBV12-4
TGTGCCAGCAGGTCCTCTAGCGGGGGATTCTACGAGCAGTACTTC
CASRSSSGGFYEQYF
>TRBJ2-1|NA|NA|14|TRBV6-5
TGTGCCAGCAGTTCCCCAGGGGAAACCAATGAGCAGTTCTTC
CASSSPGETNEQFF
>TRBJ2-7|TRBD1|few|13|TRBV12-3/TRBV12-4
TGTGCCAGCAGAAACACAGGGGGCTACGAGCAGTACTTC
CASRNTGGYEQYF
>TRBJ2-1|NA|NA|15|TRBV7-9
TGTGCCAGCAGCACCCCGAGAGGACCCTACGATGAGCAGTTCTTC
CASSTPRGPYDEQFF
>TRBJ1-1|TRBD1|NA|16|TRBV7-2
TGTGCCAGCAGCTTAGGGACAGGGGGCGTTCGCACTGAAGCTTTCTTT
CASSLGTGGVRTEAFF
>TRBJ2-1|NA|NA|18|TRBV6-4
TGTGCCAGCAGTGACCATCCCATCGGGGCGAGCTCCTACAATGAGCAGTTCTTC
CASSDHPIGASSYNEQFF
>TRBJ2-3|TRBD1|NA|16|TRBV6-6
TGTGCCAGCAGTTACGGGACGACAGGGGGCACAGATACGCAGTATTTT
CASSYGTTGGTDTQYF
>TRBJ1-1|NA|NA|13|TRBV7-6
TGTGCCAGCAGCTTAGCGAGGACCGCAGAAGCTTTCTTT
CASSLARTAEAFF
>TRBJ1-1|TRBD1|NA|13|TRBV11-2
TGTGCCAGCAGCCTTAACAGGGGATCTGAAGCTTTCTTT
CASSLNRGSEAFF
>TRBJ2-7|NA|few|13|TRBV7-2
TGTGCCAGCAGCTCCAGGGTCTGGTACGAGCAGTACTTC
CASSSRVWYEQYF
>TRBJ2-5|TRBD2|NA|15|TRBV20-1
TGCAGTGCTAGCCCAAGTGCTAGCGGGGGGAAGACCCAGTACTTC
CSASPSASGGKTQYF
>TRBJ1-2|TRBD1|NA|14|TRBV5-1
TGCGCCAGTTCGACAGGGGGAGCCAACTATGGCTACACCTTC
CASSTGGANYGYTF
>TRBJ1-2|NA|few|11|TRBV10-3
TGTGCCATCAGTGATAGGGTTGGCTACACCTTC
CAISDRVGYTF
>TRBJ2-7|TRBD1|NA|14|TRBV4-2
TGTGCCAGCAGCCAAGATCCAGGGGGCTGGGAGCAGTACTTC
CASSQDPGGWEQYF
>TRBJ2-7|NA|NA|14|TRBV9
TGTGCCAGCAGCGTAACAATCGGTACCTACGAGCAGTACTTC
CASSVTIGTYEQYF
>TRBJ1-1|NA|few|13|TRBV29-1
TGCAGCGTTGTAGGGGTCCCGAACACTGAAGCTTTCTTT
CSVVGVPNTEAFF
>TRBJ2-2|NA|NA|15|TRBV4-3
TGCGCCAGCAGCCAAGTACTACAGGGTCCCGGGGAGCTGTTTTTT
CASSQVLQGPGELFF
>TRBJ2-2|NA|once|14|TRBV10-3
TGTGCCAGCTGGACGGCCGGAAGAACCGGGGAGCTGTTTTTT
CASWTAGRTGELFF
>TRBJ2-1|NA|few|14|TRBV24-1
TGTGCCACCAGTCCCCCGGGGGAGTACAATGAGCAGTTCTTC
CATSPPGEYNEQFF
>TRBJ1-5|NA|NA|14|TRBV6-2/TRBV6-3
TGTGCCAGCAGCCGACCCTATAGCAATCAGCCCCAGCATTTT
CASSRPYSNQPQHF
>TRBJ1-2|NA|many|12|TRBV3-1
TGCGCCAGCAGCCAAGATAGTGGCGGCTACACCTTC
CASSQDSGGYTF
>TRBJ2-6|NA|NA|15|TRBV28
TGTGCCAGCAGTTTTTACGGCGGTAGGGCCAACGTCCTGACTTTC
CASSFYGGRANVLTF
>TRBJ2-4|NA|NA|15|TRBV7-2
TGTGCCAGCAGAAGACAGACCTTAGCCAAAAACATTCAGTACTTC
CASRRQTLAKNIQYF
>TRBJ1-6|NA|NA|14|TRBV20-1
TGCAGTGCTAGAAGGAACAGGGTTAATTCACCCCTCCACTTT
CSARRNRVNSPLHF
>TRBJ1-1|NA|few|15|TRBV9
TGTGCCAGCAGCGTAGGCCCGGGGGCGAACACTGAAGCTTTCTTT
CASSVGPGANTEAFF
>TRBJ2-3|TRBD1|NA|17|TRBV4-3
TGCGCCAGCAGCCAAGTCTTCCAGGGGGAAGGTACAGATACGCAGTATTTT
CASSQVFQGEGTDTQYF
>TRBJ1-5|TRBD1|many|14|TRBV9
TGTGCCAGCAGCGTAGGGACAGGTAAACAGCCCCAGCATTTT
CASSVGTGKQPQHF
>TRBJ2-3|TRBD2|few|15|TRBV7-9
TGTGCCAGCAGCTCCGGACTAGCAGTGGCAGATACGCAGTATTTT
CASSSGLAVADTQYF
>TRBJ2-3|TRBD1|NA|19|TRBV6-2/TRBV6-3
TGTGCCAGCAGTTACTTTCCGGGACAGAGCAATCTTCGCACAGATACGCAGTATTTT
CASSYFPGQSNLRTDTQYF
>TRBJ2-3|NA|NA|14|TRBV2
TGTGCCAGCAGTGACCTTTTCCGTACAGATACGCAGTATTTT
CASSDLFRTDTQYF
>TRBJ2-1|NA|NA|14|TRBV23-1
TGCGCCAGCCTCCAGGGGAGCTCCTACAATGAGCAGTTCTTC
CASLQGSSYNEQFF
>TRBJ1-3|NA|NA|14|TRBV5-1
TGCGCCAGCAGCTTGCGGCAGGAAGGGAACACCATATATTTT
CASSLRQEGNTIYF
>TRBJ2-3|TRBD1|few|16|TRBV7-2
TGTGCCAGCAGCTTAATACCGGGACAGGACACAGATACGCAGTATTTT
CASSLIPGQDTDTQYF
>TRBJ2-1|NA|few|14|TRBV11-2
TGTGCCAGTAGGAAAGGAGGCTCCTACAATGAGCAGTTCTTC
CASRKGGSYNEQFF
>TRBJ1-1|NA|NA|14|TRBV10-3
TGTGCCATCAGTGAGAGGGTCGGGGGCACTGAAGCTTTCTTT
CAISERVGGTEAFF
>TRBJ1-1|NA|NA|14|TRBV20-1
TGCAGTGCTAGAGATCGTGCCCTGAACACTGAAGCTTTCTTT
CSARDRALNTEAFF
>TRBJ1-2|NA|many|13|TRBV2
TGTGCCAGGAGGAAGGGGGTCGAATATGGCTACACCTTC
CARRKGVEYGYTF
>TRBJ2-1|NA|few|13|TRBV20-1
TGCAGTGCTAGCAGTCTAGCGCAGTCTGAGCAGTTCTTC
CSASSLAQSEQFF
>TRBJ2-7|NA|NA|16|TRBV5-6
TGTGCCAGCAGCTTGGCCCCGTCGGGCGGTTACAATGAGCAGTACTTC
CASSLAPSGGYNEQYF
>TRBJ1-5|NA|NA|14|TRBV6-6
TGTGCCAGCAGTTACTCTACAGAAAATCAGCCCCAGCATTTT
CASSYSTENQPQHF
>TRBJ2-3|NA|NA|15|TRBV20-1
TGCAGTGCCAGGGATTACCGGGGGAGCATAGATACGCAGTATTTT
CSARDYRGSIDTQYF
>TRBJ2-6|NA|NA|17|TRBV6-2/TRBV6-3
TGTGCCAGCAGTTACTCGCCTAAGGAGCCCGGGGCCAACGTCCTGACTTTC
CASSYSPKEPGANVLTF
>TRBJ2-7|NA|few|14|TRBV27
TGTGCCAGCAGTAGGCTGGGCTCCTACAATGAGCAGTACTTC
CASSRLGSYNEQYF
>TRBJ1-1|NA|NA|13|TRBV5-1
TGCGCCAGCAGTACAACGACGAGCACTGAAGCTTTCTTT
CASSTTTSTEAFF
>TRBJ2-1|TRBD1|many|15|TRBV20-1
TGCAGTGCTAATCACGAACAGGGGGCTTCTGGTGAGCAGTTCTTC
CSANHEQGASGEQFF
>TRBJ2-2|TRBD1|NA|15|TRBV7-9
TGTGCCAGCAGCCAAGACAGGGGGTTCCCCGGGGAGCTGTTTTTT
CASSQDRGFPGELFF
>TRBJ1-2|NA|few|12|TRBV2
TGTGCCAGCAGTGAACAGCGCCGAGGCTACACCTTC
CASSEQRRGYTF
>TRBJ1-2|NA|few|16|TRBV20-1
TGCAGTGCTAGAGATCCCTCCGCTCCCGGGGGCTATGGCTACACCTTC
CSARDPSAPGGYGYTF
>TRBJ2-3|NA|NA|13|TRBV6-1
TGTTCCAGCCTGAGGAGAGCCACAGATACGCAGTATTTT
CSSLRRATDTQYF